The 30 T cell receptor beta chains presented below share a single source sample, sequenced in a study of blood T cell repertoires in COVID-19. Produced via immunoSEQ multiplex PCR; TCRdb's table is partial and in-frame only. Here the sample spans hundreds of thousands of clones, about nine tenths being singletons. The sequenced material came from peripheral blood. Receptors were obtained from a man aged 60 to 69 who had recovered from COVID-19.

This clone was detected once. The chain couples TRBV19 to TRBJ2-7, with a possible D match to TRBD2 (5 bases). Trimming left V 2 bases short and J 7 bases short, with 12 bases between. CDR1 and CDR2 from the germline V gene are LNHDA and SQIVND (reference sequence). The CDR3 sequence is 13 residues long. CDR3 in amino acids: CASSITFRGEQYF. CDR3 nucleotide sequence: TGTGCCAGTAGTATAACCTTCCGAGGGGAGCAGTACTTC.

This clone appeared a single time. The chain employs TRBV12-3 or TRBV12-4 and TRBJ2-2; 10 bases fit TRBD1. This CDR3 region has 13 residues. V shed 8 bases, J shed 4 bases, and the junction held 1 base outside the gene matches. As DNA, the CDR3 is TGTGCCAGCGGACAGGGGGGCACCGGGGAGCTGTTTTTT. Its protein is CASGQGGTGELFF.

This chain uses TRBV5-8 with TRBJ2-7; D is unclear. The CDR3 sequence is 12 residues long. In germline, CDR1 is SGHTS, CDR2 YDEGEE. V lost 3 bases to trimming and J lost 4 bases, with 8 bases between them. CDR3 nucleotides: TGTGCCAGCAGCTACACAGCTTACGAGCAGTACGTC. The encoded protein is CASSYTAYEQYV.

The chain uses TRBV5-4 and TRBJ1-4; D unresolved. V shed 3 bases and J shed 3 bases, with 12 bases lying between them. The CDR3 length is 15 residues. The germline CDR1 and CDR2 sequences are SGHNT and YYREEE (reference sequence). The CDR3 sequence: CASSSAAVPNEKLFF. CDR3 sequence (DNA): TGTGCCAGCAGCTCCGCCGCAGTTCCTAATGAAAAACTGTTTTTT.

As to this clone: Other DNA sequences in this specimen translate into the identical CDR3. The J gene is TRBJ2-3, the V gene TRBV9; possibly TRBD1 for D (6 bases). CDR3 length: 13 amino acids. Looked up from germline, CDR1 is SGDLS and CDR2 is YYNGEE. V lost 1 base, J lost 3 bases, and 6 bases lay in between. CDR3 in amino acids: CASSVRGTDTQYF. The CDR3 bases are TGTGCCAGCAGCGTAAGGGGGACAGATACGCAGTATTTT.

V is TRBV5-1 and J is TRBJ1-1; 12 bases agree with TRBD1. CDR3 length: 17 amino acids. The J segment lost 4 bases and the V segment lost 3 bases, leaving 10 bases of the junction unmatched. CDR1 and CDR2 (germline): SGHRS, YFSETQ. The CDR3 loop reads CASSSLGQGAPSTEAFF. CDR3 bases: TGCGCCAGCAGCTCCCTGGGACAGGGGGCGCCGAGCACTGAAGCTTTCTTT.

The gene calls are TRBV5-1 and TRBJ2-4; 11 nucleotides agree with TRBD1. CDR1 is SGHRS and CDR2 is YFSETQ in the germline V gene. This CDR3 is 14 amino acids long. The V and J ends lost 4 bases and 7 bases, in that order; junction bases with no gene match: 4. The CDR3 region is CASSGGDRGNIQYF. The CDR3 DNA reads TGCGCCAGCAGCGGCGGGGACAGGGGGAACATTCAGTACTTC.

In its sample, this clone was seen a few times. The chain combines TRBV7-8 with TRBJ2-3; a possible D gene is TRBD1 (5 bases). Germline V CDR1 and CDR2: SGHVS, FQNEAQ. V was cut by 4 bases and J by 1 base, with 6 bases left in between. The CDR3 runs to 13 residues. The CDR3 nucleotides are TGTGCCAGCAGCTCGACAGGCACAGATACGCAGTATTTT. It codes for CASSSTGTDTQYF.

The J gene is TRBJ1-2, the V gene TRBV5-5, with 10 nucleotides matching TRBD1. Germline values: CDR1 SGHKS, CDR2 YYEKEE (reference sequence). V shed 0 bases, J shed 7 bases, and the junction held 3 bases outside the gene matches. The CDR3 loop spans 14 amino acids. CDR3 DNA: TGTGCCAGCAGCTTGGGGACAGGGGGTTTTGGCTACACCTTC. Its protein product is CASSLGTGGFGYTF.

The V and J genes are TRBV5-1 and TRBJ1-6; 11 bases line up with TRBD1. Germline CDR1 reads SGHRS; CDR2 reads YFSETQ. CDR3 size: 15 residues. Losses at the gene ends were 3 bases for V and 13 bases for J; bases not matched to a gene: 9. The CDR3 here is CASSSGQGAYPPLHF. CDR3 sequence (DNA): TGCGCCAGCAGCTCCGGACAGGGGGCGTATCCGCCCCTCCACTTT.

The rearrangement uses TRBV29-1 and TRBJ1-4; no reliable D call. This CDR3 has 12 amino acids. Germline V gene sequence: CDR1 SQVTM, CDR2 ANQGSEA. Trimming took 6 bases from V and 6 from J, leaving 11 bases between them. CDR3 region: CSVRFTDEKLFF. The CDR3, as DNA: TGCAGCGTCCGTTTCACGGATGAAAAACTGTTTTTT.

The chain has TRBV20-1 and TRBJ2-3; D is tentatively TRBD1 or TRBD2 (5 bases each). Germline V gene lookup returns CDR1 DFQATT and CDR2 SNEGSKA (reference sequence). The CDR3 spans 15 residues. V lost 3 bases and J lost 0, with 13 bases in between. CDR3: CSASGGEASTDTQYF. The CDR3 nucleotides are TGCAGTGCTAGTGGGGGAGAAGCTAGCACAGATACGCAGTATTTT.

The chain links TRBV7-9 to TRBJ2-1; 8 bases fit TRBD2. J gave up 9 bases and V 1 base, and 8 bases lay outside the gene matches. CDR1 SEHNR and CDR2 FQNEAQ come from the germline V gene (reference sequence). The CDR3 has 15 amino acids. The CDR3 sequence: CASSLGRGVSSEQFF. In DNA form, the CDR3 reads TGTGCCAGCAGCTTAGGGCGGGGGGTTTCCTCTGAGCAGTTCTTC.

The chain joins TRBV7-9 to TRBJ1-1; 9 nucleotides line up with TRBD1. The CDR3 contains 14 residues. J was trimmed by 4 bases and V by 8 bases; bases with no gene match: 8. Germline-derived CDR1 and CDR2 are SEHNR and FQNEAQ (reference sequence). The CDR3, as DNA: TGTGCCAGCTGGGGACAGGGAACGGTCACTGAAGCTTTCTTT. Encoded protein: CASWGQGTVTEAFF.

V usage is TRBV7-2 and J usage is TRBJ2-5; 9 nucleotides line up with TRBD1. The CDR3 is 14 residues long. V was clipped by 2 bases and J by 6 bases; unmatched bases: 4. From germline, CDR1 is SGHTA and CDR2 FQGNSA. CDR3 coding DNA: TGTGCCAGCAGCTTATACAGGGGGCGTCAGACCCAGTACTTC. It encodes CASSLYRGRQTQYF.

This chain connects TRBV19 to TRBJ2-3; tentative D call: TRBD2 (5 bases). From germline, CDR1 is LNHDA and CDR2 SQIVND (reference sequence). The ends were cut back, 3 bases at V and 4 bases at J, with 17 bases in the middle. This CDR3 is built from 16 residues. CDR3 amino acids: CASSIYSSRPPDTQYF. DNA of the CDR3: TGTGCCAGTAGTATTTATTCTAGCCGCCCTCCAGATACGCAGTATTTT.

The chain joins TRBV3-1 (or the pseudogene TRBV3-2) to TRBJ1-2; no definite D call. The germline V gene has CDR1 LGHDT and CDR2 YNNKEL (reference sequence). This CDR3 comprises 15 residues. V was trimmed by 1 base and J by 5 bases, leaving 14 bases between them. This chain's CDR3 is CASSQAFSSGYGYTF. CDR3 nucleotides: TGTGCCAGCAGCCAAGCTTTCAGTTCAGGATATGGCTACACCTTC.

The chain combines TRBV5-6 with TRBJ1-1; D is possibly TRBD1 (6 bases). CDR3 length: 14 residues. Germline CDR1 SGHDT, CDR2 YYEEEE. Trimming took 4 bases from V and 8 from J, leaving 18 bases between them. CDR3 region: CASSRRQVRFEAFF. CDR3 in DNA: TGTGCCAGCAGCCGTAGACAGGTTCGTTTCGAAGCTTTCTTT.

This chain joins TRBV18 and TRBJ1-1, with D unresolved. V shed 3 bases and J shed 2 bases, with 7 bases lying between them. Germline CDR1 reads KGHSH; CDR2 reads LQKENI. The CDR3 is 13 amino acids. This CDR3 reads CASSPNFNTEAFF. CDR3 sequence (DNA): TGTGCCAGCTCACCCAACTTCAACACTGAAGCTTTCTTT.

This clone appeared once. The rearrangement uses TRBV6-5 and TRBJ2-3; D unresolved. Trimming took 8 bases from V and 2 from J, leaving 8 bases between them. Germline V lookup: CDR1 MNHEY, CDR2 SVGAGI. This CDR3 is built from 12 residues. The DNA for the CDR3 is TGTGCCAGCTCACTATCCACAGATACGCAGTATTTT. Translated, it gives CASSLSTDTQYF.

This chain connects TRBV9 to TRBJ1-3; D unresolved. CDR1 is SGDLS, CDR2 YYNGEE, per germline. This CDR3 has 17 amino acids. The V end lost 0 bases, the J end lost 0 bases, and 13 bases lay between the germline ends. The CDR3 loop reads CASSVVPDVSSGNTIYF. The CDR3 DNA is TGTGCCAGCAGCGTAGTACCCGATGTTAGCTCTGGAAACACCATATATTTT.

The CDR3 region is CASSPGTEETQYF. CDR3 sequence (DNA): TGTGCCAGCTCACCAGGGACAGAAGAGACCCAGTACTTC. The chain uses TRBV18 and TRBJ2-5, with 7 bases matching TRBD1. The V gene end was trimmed by 2 bases and the J gene end by 3 bases; junction bases not matched to a gene: 0. The germline CDR1 and CDR2 sequences are KGHSH and LQKENI. This CDR3 contains 13 residues. Combining the CDR3 with reference TRBV18 and TRBJ2-5 gives the whole variable domain NAGVMQNPRHLVRRRGQEARLRCSPMKGHSHVYWYRQLPEEGLKFMVYLQKENIIDESGMPKERFSAEFPKEGPSILRIQQVVRGDSAAYFCASSPGTEETQYFGPGTRLLVL.

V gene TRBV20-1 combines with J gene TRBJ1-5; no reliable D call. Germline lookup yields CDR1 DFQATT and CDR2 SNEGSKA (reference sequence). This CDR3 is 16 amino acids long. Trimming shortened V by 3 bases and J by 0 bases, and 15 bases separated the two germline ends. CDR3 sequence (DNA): TGCAGTGCTAGTGGCGGGCAGTTTTATAGCAATCAGCCCCAGCATTTT. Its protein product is CSASGGQFYSNQPQHF.

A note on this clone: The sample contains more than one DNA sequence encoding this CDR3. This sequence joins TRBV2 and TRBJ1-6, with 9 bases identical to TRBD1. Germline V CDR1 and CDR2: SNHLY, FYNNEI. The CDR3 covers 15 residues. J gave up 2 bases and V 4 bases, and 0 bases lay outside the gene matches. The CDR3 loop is CASSGQGAYNSPLHF. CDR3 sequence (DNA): TGTGCCAGCAGTGGACAGGGGGCCTATAATTCACCCCTCCACTTT.

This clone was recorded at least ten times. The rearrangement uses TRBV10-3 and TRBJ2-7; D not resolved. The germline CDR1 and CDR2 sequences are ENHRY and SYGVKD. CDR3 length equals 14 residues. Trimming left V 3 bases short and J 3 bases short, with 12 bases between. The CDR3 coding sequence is TGTGCCATCAGTGATCGGCAGGCAGGCTACGAGCAGTACTTC. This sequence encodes CAISDRQAGYEQYF.

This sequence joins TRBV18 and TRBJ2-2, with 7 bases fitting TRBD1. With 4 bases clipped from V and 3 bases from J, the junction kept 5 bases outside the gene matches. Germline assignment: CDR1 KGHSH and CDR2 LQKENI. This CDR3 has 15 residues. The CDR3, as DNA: TGTGCCAGCTCACGGCTGGGACAGTACACCGGGGAGCTGTTTTTT. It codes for CASSRLGQYTGELFF.

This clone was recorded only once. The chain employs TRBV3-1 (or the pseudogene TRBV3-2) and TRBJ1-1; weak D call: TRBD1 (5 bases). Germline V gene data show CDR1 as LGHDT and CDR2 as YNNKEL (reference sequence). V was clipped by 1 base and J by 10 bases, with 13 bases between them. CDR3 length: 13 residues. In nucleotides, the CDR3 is TGTGCCAGCAGCCAAGCCTCCCCCAGGGTAGCTTTCTTT. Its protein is CASSQASPRVAFF.

CDR3 DNA sequence: TGTGCCAGCAGCGGGGAGCTAAGTTATTACAATGAGCAGTTCTTC. As protein: CASSGELSYYNEQFF. The V call is TRBV9, the J call TRBJ2-1, with a weak D call TRBD2 (5 bases). Per germline, CDR1 SGDLS and CDR2 YYNGEE. The CDR3 contains 15 residues. The germline V and J ends were trimmed by 3 bases and 4 bases, with 14 bases remaining between them.

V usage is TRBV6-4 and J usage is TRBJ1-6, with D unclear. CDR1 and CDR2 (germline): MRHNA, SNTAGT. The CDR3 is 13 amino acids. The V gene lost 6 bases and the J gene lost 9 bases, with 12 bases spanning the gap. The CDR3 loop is CASRDDFSSPLHF. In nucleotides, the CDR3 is TGTGCCAGCAGGGACGATTTCAGTTCACCCCTCCACTTT.

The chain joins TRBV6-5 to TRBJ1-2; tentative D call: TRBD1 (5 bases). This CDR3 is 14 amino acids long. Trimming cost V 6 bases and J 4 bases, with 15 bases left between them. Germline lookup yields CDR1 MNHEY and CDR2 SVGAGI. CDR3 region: CASRSDSRPYGYTF. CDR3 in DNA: TGTGCCAGCAGATCAGACAGTCGGCCCTATGGCTACACCTTC.